This TCR beta chain was profiled in a study of cytomegalovirus exposure and HLA in healthy donors. The length of the CDR3 is 14 residues. In germline, CDR1 is GTSNPN, CDR2 SVGIG (reference sequence). The PCR ran on 60 Vbeta and 13 Jbeta primers. The method was immunoSEQ multiplex PCR; TCRdb's version includes in-frame clones alone and lacks a portion of them. Among 150,000 to 200,000 clones listed, 65% to 85% were seen once. The source is a male donor in good health and CMV-seropositive. The chain links TRBV30 to TRBJ2-5; 9 nucleotides align to TRBD1. The J call may be wrong; the DNA end is better matched by TRBJ2-7. The sequenced material came from PBMCs. The DNA for the CDR3 is TGTGCCTGGGAAGTGGGACAGGGCTTCAACGAGCAGTACTTC. Protein: CAWEVGQGFNEQYF.